This TCR beta chain was retrieved from a study of blood T cell repertoires in COVID-19. Study summary: Spain, Italy and the United States supplied samples that represented acute and convalescent COVID-19.

The CDR3 consists of 13 residues. V was pared by 6 bases and J by 7 bases, with 16 bases between. Looked up from germline, CDR1 is ENHRY and CDR2 is SYGVKD. TCRdb's copy holds only in-frame clones and misses some; the assay was immunoSEQ multiplex PCR. The repertoire holds 250,000 to 300,000 clones, with roughly 90% as singletons. This receptor was obtained from a woman in her seventies with COVID-19, enrolled during active disease. V gene TRBV10-3 combines with J gene TRBJ2-7, with D possibly being TRBD2 (7 bases). Sequenced: peripheral blood. The CDR3 bases are TGTGCCATCAGGGAGGGGGGGGCGCTTGAGCAGTACTTC. It codes for CAIREGGALEQYF.